This TCR beta chain was sequenced in a study of ipilimumab plus nivolumab after autologous stem cell transplantation (dated by TCRdb to the early 2020s). General notes on the study: The median number of doses that trial patients received was roughly 5 for ipilimumab and 8 or 9 for nivolumab. Both primary refractory and relapsed disease were represented in the DLBCL cohort, where 18-month progression-free survival was around 84% and 29%, respectively. The intent-to-treat population of the trial consisted of some 33 patients. Patients undergoing autologous transplant for high-risk diffuse large B cell lymphoma, mature T cell lymphoma, or multiple myeloma were enrolled in the trial. Broad study findings and their caveats: Per the authors, a biologic rationale for further study of the post-transplant checkpoint inhibition approach was offered by T cell receptor repertoire, regulatory T cell phenotype and gut microbiota profiles. Combined checkpoint inhibition as post-transplant consolidation was concluded by the authors to appear tolerable.

Starting 14 to 28 days after the autologous transplant, patients began checkpoint therapy, which included ipilimumab at 1 mg/kg intravenously on day 1 of selected weeks. Nivolumab was given at 3 mg/kg intravenously on day 1 of weeks 1, 4, 7, 10, and every two weeks through week 26. This Phase Ib clinical trial tested ipilimumab plus nivolumab, a combined checkpoint inhibition, as consolidation after autologous stem cell transplantation. This clone was counted a few times. Its antigen remains unidentified. Base quality data are lacking; no much larger clone is found one base away. The germline V gene gives CDR1 as SGHRS and CDR2 as YFSETQ. The CDR3 numbers 15 residues from cysteine through phenylalanine. CDR3 DNA is the only sequence kept; it has 45 bases, read in frame from the first base. A distance of 16 bases separates the germline ends of V and J, which lose 4 bases and 4 bases respectively. Receptors were amplified or captured by the immunoSEQ multiplex PCR assay. What TCRdb holds here is the immuneACCESS table cut down to in-frame rearrangements. Part of the clones is not present; checked against another copy, under half of the missing clones reflect an unresolved V gene, and the others are unexplained. This sample comprises 20,000 to 25,000 clones, roughly 74% of them detected only once. 20% to 30% of the sample belongs to the ten largest clones.

The chain joins TRBV5-1 to TRBJ2-3; tentative D gene TRBD1, with 6 bases matching. The TCR sequence derives from a male donor with diffuse large B-cell lymphoma. The sample in question was PBMCs, obtained in a trial of ipilimumab plus nivolumab as post-transplant consolidation. The base sequence is TGCGCCAGCAGCCCGACAGGTTCTTCCCCAGATACGCAGTATTTT. Translated, this is CASSPTGSSPDTQYF.